A selection of T cell receptor beta chains follows, all from one sample in a study of spatial heterogeneity in lung cancer. TCRdb reprocessed the 5' RACE reads with MiXCR, giving one entry per CDR3 protein. The sample lists tens of thousands of distinct CDR3 sequences, roughly a fifth seen once, with 5.5% to 7% in the top ten. The sequences come from PBMCs, collected at surgery. The receptor set was obtained from a male donor with early-stage non-small cell lung cancer. CDR3s include the opening cysteine and the closing phenylalanine or tryptophan. D genes are given only for firm matches. Size values are once, few and many counts, or a class for expanded clones, and some rows have none.

CDR3 DNA: TGTGCCATCAGTGATGAGATTACGCAGTATTTT
CDR3 protein: CAISDEITQYF
D gene: .
J gene: TRBJ2-3
V gene: TRBV10-3
clone size: .

CDR3 DNA: TGTGCCACCAGTGATTTCAATCTAGCGGGAGAGCAGTTCTTC
CDR3 protein: CATSDFNLAGEQFF
D gene: TRBD2
J gene: TRBJ2-1
V gene: TRBV24-1
clone size: few

CDR3 DNA: TGTGCCAGCAGCGCGCGGGGGGCCGGTTCACCCCTCCACTTT
CDR3 protein: CASSARGAGSPLHF
D gene: .
J gene: TRBJ1-6
V gene: TRBV7-2
clone size: few

CDR3 DNA: TGTGCCAGCAGCTTACTTGGACAAACCTACAATGAGCTGTTCTTC
CDR3 protein: CASSLLGQTYNELFF
D gene: .
J gene: TRBJ2-1
V gene: TRBV7-2
clone size: once

CDR3 DNA: TGTGCCAGCAGCTTCAGGGGGCGGAGTGACACTGAAGCTTTCTTT
CDR3 protein: CASSFRGRSDTEAFF
D gene: TRBD1
J gene: TRBJ1-1
V gene: TRBV7-3
clone size: few

CDR3 DNA: TGTGCCAGCAAGGACCCCAATTCACCCCTCCACTTT
CDR3 protein: CASKDPNSPLHF
D gene: .
J gene: TRBJ1-6
V gene: TRBV7-2
clone size: few

CDR3 DNA: TGTGCCAGCAGCTTAGCGGGGGAGGGCCCTGAAAACTATGGCTACACCTTC
CDR3 protein: CASSLAGEGPENYGYTF
D gene: .
J gene: TRBJ1-2
V gene: TRBV7-9
clone size: .

CDR3 DNA: TGCGCCGCCAGGGCGACTAATGAAAAACTGTTTTTT
CDR3 protein: CAARATNEKLFF
D gene: .
J gene: TRBJ1-4
V gene: TRBV29-1
clone size: medium-sized

CDR3 DNA: TGTGCCAGCTCACCAATGGAGTACGAGCAGTACTTC
CDR3 protein: CASSPMEYEQYF
D gene: .
J gene: TRBJ2-7
V gene: TRBV18
clone size: .

CDR3 DNA: TGTGCCTGGAGTTCTTCGGGGGACACCGGGGAGCTGTTTTTT
CDR3 protein: CAWSSSGDTGELFF
D gene: .
J gene: TRBJ2-2
V gene: TRBV30
clone size: .

CDR3 DNA: TGTGCCAGCAGCTTAAGGGAGGGGGTTATAGGCACTGAAGCTTTCTTT
CDR3 protein: CASSLREGVIGTEAFF
D gene: .
J gene: TRBJ1-1
V gene: TRBV7-6
clone size: many

CDR3 DNA: TGTGCCTGGAGTCCCGGGACAGTTAGCTCGTTT
CDR3 protein: CAWSPGTVSSF
D gene: TRBD1
J gene: TRBJ1-1
V gene: TRBV30
clone size: .

CDR3 DNA: TGTGACAGCAGCTTGTCCGGGGTCACTGAAGCTTTCTTT
CDR3 protein: CDSSLSGVTEAFF
D gene: .
J gene: TRBJ1-1
V gene: TRBV5-4
clone size: few

CDR3 DNA: TGTGCCAGCAGCTTGTCCAAGGACTCTCCAAATGAGCAGTTCTTC
CDR3 protein: CASSLSKDSPNEQFF
D gene: .
J gene: TRBJ2-1
V gene: TRBV7-2
clone size: few

CDR3 DNA: TGTGCCAGTAGCGACAGAGCATACGGATACGAGCAGTACTTC
CDR3 protein: CASSDRAYGYEQYF
D gene: .
J gene: TRBJ2-7
V gene: TRBV19
clone size: .

CDR3 DNA: TGTGCCAGCAGTGAAAGACTAGCGCAAGAGACCCAGTACTTC
CDR3 protein: CASSERLAQETQYF
D gene: TRBD2
J gene: TRBJ2-5
V gene: TRBV12-3/TRBV12-4
clone size: few

CDR3 DNA: TGTGCCAGCAGCCAAGGGGATAGCAATCAGCCCCAGCATTTT
CDR3 protein: CASSQGDSNQPQHF
D gene: .
J gene: TRBJ1-5
V gene: TRBV4-2
clone size: .

CDR3 DNA: TGTGCCATCAGTGAAGGAAGGGACAGGGGCTACGAGCAGTACTTC
CDR3 protein: CAISEGRDRGYEQYF
D gene: TRBD1
J gene: TRBJ2-7
V gene: TRBV10-3
clone size: few

CDR3 DNA: TGTGCCAGCAGTTTATGGACAGGGGGCAATGAGCAGTTCTTC
CDR3 protein: CASSLWTGGNEQFF
D gene: TRBD1
J gene: TRBJ2-1
V gene: TRBV27
clone size: many

CDR3 DNA: TGTGCCAGCAGTTTGCTTGGACTAGCGGAAAACATTCAGTACTTC
CDR3 protein: CASSLLGLAENIQYF
D gene: TRBD2
J gene: TRBJ2-4
V gene: TRBV27
clone size: .

CDR3 DNA: TGTGCCAGCTCTACTAGCGGTGAGACCCAGTACTTC
CDR3 protein: CASSTSGETQYF
D gene: TRBD2
J gene: TRBJ2-5
V gene: TRBV18
clone size: many

CDR3 DNA: TGTGTCAGCAGCTGGTTAGGCCTAGCGGGAGGAGAGACCCAGTACTTC
CDR3 protein: CVSSWLGLAGGETQYF
D gene: TRBD2
J gene: TRBJ2-5
V gene: TRBV7-2
clone size: once

CDR3 DNA: TGTGCCATCAGCAAGATAGCGGGAGGCGGCCAAGAGACCCAGTACTTC
CDR3 protein: CAISKIAGGGQETQYF
D gene: TRBD2
J gene: TRBJ2-5
V gene: TRBV10-3
clone size: .